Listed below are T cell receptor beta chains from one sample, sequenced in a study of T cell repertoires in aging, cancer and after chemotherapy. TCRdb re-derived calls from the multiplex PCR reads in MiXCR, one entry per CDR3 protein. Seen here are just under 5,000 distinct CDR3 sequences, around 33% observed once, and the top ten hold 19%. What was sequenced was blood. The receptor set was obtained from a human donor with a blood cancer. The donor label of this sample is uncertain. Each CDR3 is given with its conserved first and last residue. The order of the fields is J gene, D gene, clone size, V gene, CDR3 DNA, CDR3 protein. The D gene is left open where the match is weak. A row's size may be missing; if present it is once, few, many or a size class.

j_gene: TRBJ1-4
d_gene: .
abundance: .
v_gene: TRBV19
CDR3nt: TGTGCCAGTAGATCCTGGGAGCATGGCGGGGACGAAAAACTGTTTTTT
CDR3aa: CASRSWEHGGDEKLFF

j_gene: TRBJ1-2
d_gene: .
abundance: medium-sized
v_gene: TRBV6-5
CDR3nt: TGTGCCAGCAGTTATCAGGGTGCCTATGGCTACACCTTC
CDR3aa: CASSYQGAYGYTF

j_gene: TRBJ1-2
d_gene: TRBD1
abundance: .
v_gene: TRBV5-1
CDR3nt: TGCGCCAGCAGTAGGGTACCGACAGGGGGCTCCTATGGCTACACCTTC
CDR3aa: CASSRVPTGGSYGYTF

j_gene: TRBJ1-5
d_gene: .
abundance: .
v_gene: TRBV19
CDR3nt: TGTGCCAGTAGTATATCGGCAGGGAGCCAGCCCCAGCATTTT
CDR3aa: CASSISAGSQPQHF

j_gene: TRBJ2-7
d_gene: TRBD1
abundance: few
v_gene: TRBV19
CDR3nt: TGTGCCAGTAGTAATACAGGGGGCGCAACCTACGAGCAGTACTTC
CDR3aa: CASSNTGGATYEQYF

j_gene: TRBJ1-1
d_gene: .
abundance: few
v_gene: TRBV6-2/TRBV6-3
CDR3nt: TGTGCCAGCGGATACAGGGAGTACACTGAAGCTTTCTTT
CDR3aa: CASGYREYTEAFF

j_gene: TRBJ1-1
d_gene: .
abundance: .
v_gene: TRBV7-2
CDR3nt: TGTGCCAGCAGCTTTTCAGGGGCGAACACTGAAGCTTTCTTT
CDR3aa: CASSFSGANTEAFF

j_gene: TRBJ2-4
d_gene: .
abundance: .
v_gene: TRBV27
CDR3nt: TGTGCCAGCAGTTTATCGGTGGGGGCGATGAGCATTCAGTACTTC
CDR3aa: CASSLSVGAMSIQYF

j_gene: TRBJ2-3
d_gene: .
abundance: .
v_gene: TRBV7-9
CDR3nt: TGTGCCAGCAGCCGCTACCCGGACAGAATCACAGATACGCAGTATTTT
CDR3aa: CASSRYPDRITDTQYF

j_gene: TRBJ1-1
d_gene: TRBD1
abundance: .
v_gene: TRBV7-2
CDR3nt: TGTGCCAGCAGCAGGGACAGGAACACTGAAGCTTTCTTT
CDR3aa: CASSRDRNTEAFF

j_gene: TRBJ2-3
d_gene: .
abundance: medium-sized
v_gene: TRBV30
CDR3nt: TGTGCCTGGAGTAGAGAGACAGGCTATAACACAGATACGCAGTATTTT
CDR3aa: CAWSRETGYNTDTQYF

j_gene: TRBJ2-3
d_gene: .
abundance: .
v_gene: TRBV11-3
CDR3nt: TGTGCCAGCAGGCCCACAGGCGGAGATAGCACAGATACGCAGTATTTT
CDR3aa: CASRPTGGDSTDTQYF

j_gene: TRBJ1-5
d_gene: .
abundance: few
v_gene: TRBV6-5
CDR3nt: TGTGCCAGCAGTTACTCGAGAGGGGCCCATCAGCCCCAGCATTTT
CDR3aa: CASSYSRGAHQPQHF

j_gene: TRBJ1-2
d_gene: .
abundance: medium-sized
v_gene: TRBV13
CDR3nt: TGTGCCAGCAGCTTATACAGAGCCCCCTATGGCTACACCTTC
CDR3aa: CASSLYRAPYGYTF

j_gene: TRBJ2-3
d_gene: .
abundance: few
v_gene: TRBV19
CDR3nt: TGTGCCAGTAGTTCCTCCTCCCTGAGCACAGATACGCAGTATTTT
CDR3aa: CASSSSSLSTDTQYF

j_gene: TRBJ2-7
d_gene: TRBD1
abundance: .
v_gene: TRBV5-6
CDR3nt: TGCGCCAGCAGCTTGGCCTTGGACAGGACCCTACAAGAGCAGTACTTC
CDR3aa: CASSLALDRTLQEQYF

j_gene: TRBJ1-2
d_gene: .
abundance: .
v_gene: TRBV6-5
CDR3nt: TGTGCCAGCAGCCAAACGGGAGGTGTCTATGGCTACACCTTC
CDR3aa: CASSQTGGVYGYTF

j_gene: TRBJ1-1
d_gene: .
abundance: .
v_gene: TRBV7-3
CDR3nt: TGTGCCAGCAGCCCCCAGGGTTTGACTGAAGCTTTCTTT
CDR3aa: CASSPQGLTEAFF

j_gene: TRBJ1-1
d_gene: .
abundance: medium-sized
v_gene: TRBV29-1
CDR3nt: TGCAGCTTCCTTGGGGGCGGGGGCACTGAAGCTTTCTTT
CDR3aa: CSFLGGGGTEAFF

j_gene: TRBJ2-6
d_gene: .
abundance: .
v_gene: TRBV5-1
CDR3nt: TGCGCCAGCAGCTTGGCCAAGGACTCTGGGGCCAACGTCCTGACTTTC
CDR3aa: CASSLAKDSGANVLTF

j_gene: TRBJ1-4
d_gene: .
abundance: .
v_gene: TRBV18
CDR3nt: TGTGCCAGCTCACAAACAGGGACAACTAATGAAAAACTGTTTTTT
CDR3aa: CASSQTGTTNEKLFF

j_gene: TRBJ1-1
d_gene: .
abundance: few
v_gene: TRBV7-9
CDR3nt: TGTGCCAGCAGCTTATTAGGGCGTAGTGAAGCTTTCTTT
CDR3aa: CASSLLGRSEAFF

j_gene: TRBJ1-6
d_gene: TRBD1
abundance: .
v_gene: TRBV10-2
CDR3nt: TGCGCCAGCACGACAGGGGTGGGCTCCTATAATTCACCCCTCCACTTT
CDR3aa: CASTTGVGSYNSPLHF

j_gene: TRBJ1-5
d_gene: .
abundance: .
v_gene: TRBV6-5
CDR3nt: TGTGCCTGCAGTTCAGGTGGGTTAGGCAATCAGCCCCAGCATTTT
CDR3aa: CACSSGGLGNQPQHF

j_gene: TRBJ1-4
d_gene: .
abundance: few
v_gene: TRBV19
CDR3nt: TGTGCCAGTAGTAATCGAGAGGCGGCTAATGAAAAACTGTTTTTT
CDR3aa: CASSNREAANEKLFF

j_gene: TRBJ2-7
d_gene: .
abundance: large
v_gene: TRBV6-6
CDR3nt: TGTGCCAGCAGTTACTCATCGGACTTGGGCCACGAGCAGTACTTC
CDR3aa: CASSYSSDLGHEQYF

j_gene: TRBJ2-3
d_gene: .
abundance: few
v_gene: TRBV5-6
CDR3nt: TGTGCCAGCAGCTTGAGTGACAGCACAGATACGCAGTATTTT
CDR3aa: CASSLSDSTDTQYF

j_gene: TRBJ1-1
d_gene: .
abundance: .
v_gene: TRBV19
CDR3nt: TGTGCCAGTAGTATAGCCGCGTCGCAGGCAGGGAGCACTGAAGCTTTATTT
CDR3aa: CASSIAASQAGSTEALF

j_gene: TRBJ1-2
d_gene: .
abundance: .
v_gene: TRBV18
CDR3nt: TGTGCCAGCTCACCCGCTTTACGGGTCCTGCGTGTGGGTGGCTACACCTTC
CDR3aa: CASSPALRVLRVGGYTF

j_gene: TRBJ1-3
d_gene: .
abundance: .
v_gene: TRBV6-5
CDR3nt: TGTGCCAGCAGTGTCAGTTGGGACGGACTCGGAAACACCATATATTTT
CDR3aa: CASSVSWDGLGNTIYF

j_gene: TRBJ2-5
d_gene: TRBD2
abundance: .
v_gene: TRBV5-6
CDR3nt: TGTGCCAGCAGCTTCACACACGCCAGCGGGGGGGCCGCCCAAGAGACCCAGTACTTC
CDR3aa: CASSFTHASGGAAQETQYF

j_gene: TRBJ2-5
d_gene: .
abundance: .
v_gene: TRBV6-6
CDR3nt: TGTGTCAGCAGTCTCACCGGGGGCGGAGAGACCCAGTACTTC
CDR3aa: CVSSLTGGGETQYF

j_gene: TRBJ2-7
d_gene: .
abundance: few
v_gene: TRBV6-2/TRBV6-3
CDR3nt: TGTGCCAGCAGTTACGGGTCGGGCGAGCAGTACTTC
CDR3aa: CASSYGSGEQYF

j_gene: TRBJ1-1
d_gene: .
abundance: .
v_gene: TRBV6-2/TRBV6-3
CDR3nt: TGTGCCAGCACCACGCCCCAGGGGAGGGCGGTGAACACTGAAGCTTTCTTT
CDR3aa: CASTTPQGRAVNTEAFF

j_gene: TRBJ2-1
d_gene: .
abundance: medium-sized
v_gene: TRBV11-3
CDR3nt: TGTGCCAGCAGCACCGGGACCGCAACTGAGCAGTTCTTC
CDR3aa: CASSTGTATEQFF

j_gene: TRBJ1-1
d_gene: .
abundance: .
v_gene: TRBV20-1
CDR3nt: TGCAGTGCTCCCCGGTCTAGCCTGAACACTGAAGCTTTCTTT
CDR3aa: CSAPRSSLNTEAFF

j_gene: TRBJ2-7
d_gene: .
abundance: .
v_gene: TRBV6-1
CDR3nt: TGTGCCAGCAGGTTAACCACGAACACCGGGGAGCTGGACGAGCAGTACTTC
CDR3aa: CASRLTTNTGELDEQYF

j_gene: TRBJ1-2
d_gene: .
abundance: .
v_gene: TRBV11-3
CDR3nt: TGTGCCAGCAGCTTAGCGCCAGGGATCAAGCTTTCTGGCTACACCTTC
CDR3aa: CASSLAPGIKLSGYTF

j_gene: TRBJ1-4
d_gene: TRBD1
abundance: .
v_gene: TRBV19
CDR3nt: TGTGCCAGTAGAACCAGGACAGGGGAGAAACTGTTTTTT
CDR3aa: CASRTRTGEKLFF